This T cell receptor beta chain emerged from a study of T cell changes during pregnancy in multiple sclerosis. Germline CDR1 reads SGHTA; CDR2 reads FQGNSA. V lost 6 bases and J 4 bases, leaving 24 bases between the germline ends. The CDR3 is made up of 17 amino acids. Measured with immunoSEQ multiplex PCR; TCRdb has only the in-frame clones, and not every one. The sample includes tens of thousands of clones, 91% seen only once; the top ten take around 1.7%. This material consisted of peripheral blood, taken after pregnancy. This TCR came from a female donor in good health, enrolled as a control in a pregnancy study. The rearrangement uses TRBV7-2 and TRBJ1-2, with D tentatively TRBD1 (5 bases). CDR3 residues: CASRPYWAPGQGYGYTF. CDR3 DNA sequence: TGTGCCAGCAGACCCTACTGGGCACCCGGGCAGGGCTATGGCTACACCTTC. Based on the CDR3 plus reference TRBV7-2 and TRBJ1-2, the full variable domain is GAGVSQSPSNKVTEKGKDVELRCDPISGHTALYWYRQSLGQGLEFLIYFQGNSAPDKSGLPSDRFSAERTGGSVSTLTIQRTQQEDSAVYLCASRPYWAPGQGYGYTFGSGTRLTVV.